The 16 T cell receptor beta chains below all came from one sample that was sequenced in a study of T cells in Graves' hyperthyroidism and ophthalmopathy. The source material, RNA transcripts, was used to amplify TCR beta CDR3 regions. With the HTBI primer set, the TCR CDR3 went through a first round of RT-PCR. Each CDR3 protein gets one entry after TCRdb re-called the multiplex PCR reads with MiXCR. The table includes around 300,000 distinct CDR3 sequences, about 20% detected once. The sample comprised blood. All receptors come from a man aged 25 to 40 with Graves' ophthalmopathy.

This chain links TRBV2 with TRBJ1-6; 9 bases are a match to TRBD1. Trimming cost V 3 bases and J 7 bases; bases outside gene matches: 7. CDR1 SNHLY and CDR2 FYNNEI come from the germline V gene. The CDR3 is 16 amino acids. The DNA for the CDR3 is TGTGCCAGCAGTGAGCGCCGACAGGGGGTCAATTCACCCCTCCACTTT. Encoded protein: CASSERRQGVNSPLHF.

This clonotype was recorded many times. V usage is TRBV9 and J usage is TRBJ1-1; D may be TRBD1 (5 bases). Per the germline V gene, CDR1 is SGDLS and CDR2 is YYNGEE. The CDR3 runs 12 residues. With 3 bases removed from V and 8 bases from J, the gap between germline ends came to 11 bases. The CDR3 loop is CASSADGDEAFF. The CDR3 nucleotides read TGTGCCAGCAGCGCGGACGGGGACGAAGCTTTCTTT.

This clonotype was seen a few times. This rearrangement joins TRBV30 to TRBJ2-7, with unresolved D. Germline V gene sequence: CDR1 GTSNPN, CDR2 SVGIG (reference sequence). The ends were cut back, 5 bases at V and 6 bases at J, with 14 bases in the middle. CDR3 length: 12 amino acids. The CDR3 protein is CAWAVGQVEQYF. CDR3 DNA: TGTGCCTGGGCGGTAGGTCAGGTCGAGCAGTACTTC.

The gene calls are TRBV28 and TRBJ2-6; no definite D call. V was trimmed by 4 bases and J by 4 bases, leaving 8 bases between them. The CDR3 runs to 14 residues. Germline CDR1 and CDR2: MDHEN and SYDVKM. The CDR3 sequence: CASSSPAGANVLTF. CDR3 sequence (DNA): TGTGCCAGCAGTTCCCCTGCGGGGGCCAACGTCCTGACTTTC.

This chain uses TRBV7-2 with TRBJ1-4; D is perhaps TRBD1 (6 bases). Between the trimmed V and J ends, which lost 2 bases and 7 bases, there was a span of 14 bases. CDR1 is SGHTA and CDR2 is FQGNSA in the germline V gene. This CDR3 has 15 residues. The CDR3 bases are TGTGCCAGCAGCTTAAGGGGACAAATGGGTGAAAAACTGTTTTTT. Translation gives CASSLRGQMGEKLFF.

This clonotype was seen a handful of times. The chain is built from TRBV19 and TRBJ2-5; the match to TRBD2 covers 9 bases. The V gene's germline CDR1 is LNHDA and CDR2 SQIVND (reference sequence). The CDR3 is made up of 15 amino acids. The V gene end was trimmed by 4 bases and the J gene end by 8 bases; junction bases not matched to a gene: 11. The DNA for the CDR3 is TGTGCCAGTAGTAAAGGACTAGCGTCGTGGGAAACCCAGTACTTC. Encoded protein: CASSKGLASWETQYF. Complete variable domain (other parts from reference TRBV19 and TRBJ2-5): DGGITQSPKYLFRKEGQNVTLSCEQNLNHDAMYWYRQDPGQGLRLIYYSQIVNDFQKGDIAEGYSVSREKKESFPLTVTSAQKNPTAFYLCASSKGLASWETQYFGPGTRLLVL.

This clonotype was recorded a few times. The rearrangement uses TRBV30 and TRBJ1-4; perhaps TRBD1 as D (5 bases). This CDR3 is 15 amino acids long. The germline gives CDR1 GTSNPN, CDR2 SVGIG (reference sequence). V shed 3 bases and J shed 8 bases, with 19 bases lying between them. The CDR3 nucleotides read TGTGCCTGGAGGGCCGACGGGGCCCTAGGGGAAAAACTGTTTTTT. It is translated as CAWRADGALGEKLFF.

The V and J genes are TRBV19 and TRBJ1-2; 8 nucleotides agree with TRBD1. V trimming: 5 bases; J trimming: 6 bases; junction bases outside the gene matches: 5. The CDR3 is 13 residues long. CDR1 is LNHDA, CDR2 SQIVND, per germline (reference sequence). The CDR3 sequence: CASSLQGVNGYTF. CDR3 DNA sequence: TGTGCCAGTAGTTTACAGGGGGTCAATGGCTACACCTTC.

This clonotype was counted only a few times. V is TRBV28 and J is TRBJ2-7; D remains unclear. This CDR3 has 12 residues. V lost 4 bases to trimming and J lost 7 bases, with 11 bases between them. Looked up from germline, CDR1 is MDHEN and CDR2 is SYDVKM. CDR3 nucleotide sequence: TGTGCCAGCAGTTCGACGATTGAAGAGCAGTACTTC. Its protein is CASSSTIEEQYF.

V gene TRBV30 combines with J gene TRBJ2-4; no reliable D call. Trimming pared 0 bases from V and 5 bases from J, leaving 14 bases between. Germline CDR1 reads GTSNPN; CDR2 reads SVGIG (reference sequence). The CDR3 runs 15 residues. The CDR3 sequence: CAWSVRALLENIQYF. CDR3 in DNA: TGTGCCTGGAGTGTAAGGGCGTTATTGGAAAACATTCAGTACTTC.

The J gene is TRBJ2-2, the V gene TRBV11-1, with D possibly matching TRBD2 (6 bases). CDR1 SGHAT and CDR2 FQDESV come from the germline V gene (reference sequence). The CDR3 is 15 amino acids. V dropped 4 bases and J dropped 8 bases, with 17 bases sitting between them. The CDR3: CASSYTSGETGELFF. CDR3 nucleotide sequence: TGTGCCAGCAGCTACACGTCGGGGGAAACTGGGGAGCTGTTTTTT.

This clonotype was seen many times. One junction end disagrees with the germline gene, perhaps due to a read error. The chain carries TRBV30 and TRBJ2-7; D is uncertain. The CDR3 length is 12 residues. Looked up from germline, CDR1 is GTSNPN and CDR2 is SVGIG (reference sequence). CDR3: CTLLGPSYEQYF. The CDR3 bases are TGCACCCTCCTTGGCCCCTCCTACGAGCAGTACTTC.

The chain recombines TRBV7-2 with TRBJ2-5, with D unresolved. The CDR3 runs 14 residues. With 3 bases removed from V and 3 bases from J, the gap between germline ends came to 11 bases. From germline, CDR1 is SGHTA and CDR2 FQGNSA. The CDR3 sequence is CASSFLEAEETQYF. CDR3 in DNA: TGTGCCAGCAGCTTTCTAGAGGCAGAAGAGACCCAGTACTTC.

Only a few counts were recorded for this clonotype. The rearrangement uses TRBV10-3 and TRBJ2-7; D is undetermined. The germline V gene has CDR1 ENHRY and CDR2 SYGVKD. The CDR3 length is 12 residues. V lost 4 bases and J 2 bases, leaving 6 bases between the germline ends. DNA of the CDR3: TGTGCCATCAGTGCAGAGGCCTACGAGCAGTACTTC. Residues: CAISAEAYEQYF.

This clonotype has more than one count but fewer than ten. V and J are TRBV7-9 and TRBJ1-4, with D possibly matching TRBD1 (6 bases). The germline CDR1 and CDR2 sequences are SEHNR and FQNEAQ (reference sequence). The V gene lost 5 bases and the J gene lost 0 bases, with 10 bases spanning the gap. The CDR3 consists of 15 residues. The CDR3 DNA reads TGTGCCAGCAGCCGGACAGCCACAACTAATGAAAAACTGTTTTTT. Encoded protein: CASSRTATTNEKLFF.

This clonotype was seen repeatedly, ten times or more. The gene calls are TRBV7-2 and TRBJ2-1; 7 positions match TRBD2. CDR3 length: 11 amino acids. The V and J ends lost 4 bases and 13 bases, in that order; junction bases with no gene match: 4. From germline, CDR1 is SGHTA and CDR2 FQGNSA. The CDR3 DNA sequence: TGTGCCAGCAGCTACGGACTAGTTCAGTTCTTC. This encodes CASSYGLVQFF. The variable domain in full, completed from reference TRBV7-2 and TRBJ2-1, reads GAGVSQSPSNKVTEKGKDVELRCDPISGHTALYWYRQSLGQGLEFLIYFQGNSAPDKSGLPSDRFSAERTGGSVSTLTIQRTQQEDSAVYLCASSYGLVQFFGPGTRLTVL.